This entry lists 19 T cell receptor beta chains sequenced from one sample in a study of blood T cell repertoires in COVID-19. Produced via immunoSEQ multiplex PCR; TCRdb's table is partial and in-frame only. The sample holds approximately 75,000 clones; less than 90% are singletons and the top ten take 15% to 20%. Sequences were obtained from peripheral blood. The receptors were sampled from an elderly woman with acute or convalescent COVID-19.

The chain carries TRBV3-1 (or the pseudogene TRBV3-2) and TRBJ1-1; D unresolved. This CDR3 comprises 12 residues. CDR1 and CDR2 (germline): LGHDT, YNNKEL (reference sequence). Trimming pared 4 bases from V and 7 bases from J, leaving 10 bases between. CDR3 sequence: CASSPSGVEAFF. In DNA form, the CDR3 reads TGTGCCAGCAGCCCCTCCGGAGTTGAAGCTTTCTTT.

CDR3 nucleotide sequence: TGTGCCAGCAGCGGGAGACAGGGGCCGCGTGAGAGTGGCTACACCTTC. Protein sequence: CASSGRQGPRESGYTF. V and J are TRBV5-4 and TRBJ1-2; TRBD1 matches 8 bases. The germline gives CDR1 SGHNT, CDR2 YYREEE (reference sequence). The CDR3 sequence is 16 residues long. V lost 4 bases to trimming and J lost 7 bases; unmatched junction nucleotides: 15.

The chain recombines TRBV29-1 with TRBJ2-2, with TRBD1 matching over 9 bases. The germline gives CDR1 SQVTM, CDR2 ANQGSEA. The CDR3 is 23 residues long. V trimming: 4 bases; J trimming: 1 base; junction bases outside the gene matches: 28. The CDR3 region is CSVAPLRLFPGQGHPMNTGELFF. The CDR3, as DNA: TGCAGCGTTGCTCCCCTGAGATTATTCCCGGGACAGGGTCACCCCATGAACACCGGGGAGCTGTTTTTT.

The chain couples TRBV6-5 to TRBJ1-1; 7 nucleotides agree with TRBD1. V lost 6 bases to trimming and J lost 4 bases; unmatched junction nucleotides: 5. The germline CDR1 and CDR2 sequences are MNHEY and SVGAGI. The CDR3 length is 13 residues. CDR3 coding DNA: TGTGCCAGCAGGCACCGGGACAGCACTGAAGCTTTCTTT. Translating it yields CASRHRDSTEAFF.

The J gene is TRBJ1-2, the V gene TRBV19; D is perhaps TRBD1 (6 bases). CDR1 LNHDA and CDR2 SQIVND come from the germline V gene (reference sequence). The CDR3 is 13 amino acids. V was clipped by 8 bases and J by 6 bases, with 16 bases between them. CDR3 protein: CASLTGNGDGYTF. In nucleotides, the CDR3 is TGTGCCAGTTTAACAGGGAACGGTGATGGCTACACCTTC.

The chain couples TRBV29-1 to TRBJ1-2, with D unresolved. This CDR3 comprises 13 residues. V lost 0 bases and J 3 bases, leaving 8 bases between the germline ends. CDR1 and CDR2 from the germline V gene are SQVTM and ANQGSEA. The CDR3 here is CSVEEETYYGYTF. In DNA, the CDR3 is TGCAGCGTTGAAGAAGAGACATACTATGGCTACACCTTC.

This sequence joins TRBV6-5 and TRBJ2-7; possibly TRBD2 for D (6 bases). Germline values: CDR1 MNHEY, CDR2 SVGAGI. V shed 7 bases and J shed 0 bases, with 16 bases lying between them. This CDR3 contains 15 residues. The DNA of the CDR3 is TGTGCCAGCACCAGCCGAGCGGGCTCCTCCTACGAGCAGTACTTC. Translated: CASTSRAGSSYEQYF.

The V and J genes are TRBV3-1 (or the pseudogene TRBV3-2) and TRBJ1-1; D not resolved. Trimming removed 2 bases at V and 1 base at J, with 8 bases between. Germline CDR1 reads LGHDT; CDR2 reads YNNKEL (reference sequence). The CDR3 runs to 14 residues. The CDR3 DNA reads as TGTGCCAGCAGCCAATTTGGGCGGAACACTGAAGCTTTCTTT. It codes for CASSQFGRNTEAFF.

This sequence joins TRBV12-3 or TRBV12-4 and TRBJ1-5; D gene uncertain. Trimming took 3 bases from V and 6 from J, leaving 3 bases between them. CDR3 length: 11 amino acids. The CDR3 reads CASSLSQPQHF. In DNA form, the CDR3 reads TGTGCCAGCAGTTTGAGTCAGCCCCAGCATTTT.

This clone was detected a few times. CDR3: CASSPRLLGLTFSTIYF. CDR3 bases: TGTGCCAGTAGTCCCCGACTTTTGGGGCTTACTTTCTCCACCATATATTTT. This chain links TRBV19 with TRBJ1-3; the D gene is possibly TRBD1 (5 bases). Looked up from germline, CDR1 is LNHDA and CDR2 is SQIVND (reference sequence). V was shortened by 5 bases and J by 9 bases, with 26 bases between the two germline ends. The CDR3 runs 17 residues.

The chain uses TRBV6-1 and TRBJ1-1; D call uncertain. CDR3 length: 12 residues. Germline V gives CDR1 MNHNS, CDR2 SASEGT. V was clipped by 6 bases and J by 6 bases, with 11 bases between them. For the CDR3, the DNA is TGTGCCAGCAGAAGCCCCGTGGCTGAAGCTTTCTTT. It encodes CASRSPVAEAFF.

The V and J genes are TRBV6-5 and TRBJ1-1, with 7 bases aligning to TRBD1. Germline-derived CDR1 and CDR2 are MNHEY and SVGAGI. Unmatched junction bases numbered 5, after V lost 6 bases and J lost 1 base. The CDR3 totals 14 residues. The CDR3, as DNA: TGTGCCAGCAGGGACCAGGGGGGGAACACTGAAGCTTTCTTT. Its translation is CASRDQGGNTEAFF.

This chain joins TRBV19 and TRBJ1-2; perhaps TRBD1 as D (5 bases). Looked up from germline, CDR1 is LNHDA and CDR2 is SQIVND (reference sequence). The CDR3 contains 12 residues. V was clipped by 6 bases and J by 5 bases, with 10 bases between them. Here the CDR3 reads CASRVGTYGYTF. The CDR3 nucleotides read TGTGCCAGTAGGGTCGGGACTTATGGCTACACCTTC.

This clone was seen a handful of times. The V and J genes are TRBV7-2 and TRBJ1-2; the D gene is possibly TRBD1 (6 bases). V was pared by 1 base and J by 7 bases, with 19 bases between. CDR3 length equals 16 residues. The germline V gene has CDR1 SGHTA and CDR2 FQGNSA. In nucleotides, the CDR3 is TGTGCCAGCAGCTTAGATCGCAGGGGCTCCTTGGGTGGCTACACCTTC. Translation: CASSLDRRGSLGGYTF.

The chain uses TRBV3-1 (or the pseudogene TRBV3-2) and TRBJ1-1; maybe TRBD1 (6 bases). CDR3 size: 14 residues. Looked up from germline, CDR1 is LGHDT and CDR2 is YNNKEL (reference sequence). V dropped 1 base and J dropped 7 bases, with 13 bases sitting between them. The CDR3, as DNA: TGTGCCAGCAGCCAAGGGGGACAAGAAAGTGAAGCTTTCTTT. Translated: CASSQGGQESEAFF.

The chain links TRBV30 to TRBJ2-2; maybe TRBD2 (5 bases). The CDR3 spans 12 residues. Trimming took 3 bases from V and 8 from J, leaving 10 bases between them. Germline V gives CDR1 GTSNPN, CDR2 SVGIG (reference sequence). CDR3 residues: CAWRETGGELFF. In nucleotides, the CDR3 is TGTGCCTGGAGAGAAACGGGAGGGGAGCTGTTTTTT.

The chain is built from TRBV5-6 and TRBJ1-3; no clear D. Trimming pared 1 base from V and 0 bases from J, leaving 5 bases between. The germline V gene has CDR1 SGHDT and CDR2 YYEEEE. The CDR3 is 14 amino acids. The DNA for the CDR3 is TGTGCCAGCAGCTTGATCAGCTCTGGAAACACCATATATTTT. Protein product: CASSLISSGNTIYF.

The CDR3 nucleotides are TGTGCCAGCAGTCCCCGGGGAGTGGCCTACAATGAGCAGTTCTTC. Translation gives CASSPRGVAYNEQFF. The chain has TRBV27 and TRBJ2-1; D is possibly TRBD2 (5 bases). Germline loops: CDR1 MNHEY, CDR2 SMNVEV (reference sequence). The CDR3 consists of 15 residues. V lost 5 bases to trimming and J lost 2 bases, with 13 bases between them.

V and J are TRBV5-4 and TRBJ2-1, with D perhaps TRBD1 (5 bases). Germline V lookup: CDR1 SGHNT, CDR2 YYREEE (reference sequence). Trimming cost V 0 bases and J 0 bases, with 10 bases left between them. The CDR3 has 16 residues. CDR3 sequence: CASSLGGPSSYNEQFF. The DNA for the CDR3 is TGTGCCAGCAGCTTGGGGGGCCCAAGCTCCTACAATGAGCAGTTCTTC. Supplemented by reference TRBV5-4 and TRBJ2-1, the full variable domain reads ETGVTQSPTHLIKTRGQQVTLRCSSQSGHNTVSWYQQALGQGPQFIFQYYREEENGRGNFPPRFSGLQFPNYSSELNVNALELDDSALYLCASSLGGPSSYNEQFFGPGTRLTVL.